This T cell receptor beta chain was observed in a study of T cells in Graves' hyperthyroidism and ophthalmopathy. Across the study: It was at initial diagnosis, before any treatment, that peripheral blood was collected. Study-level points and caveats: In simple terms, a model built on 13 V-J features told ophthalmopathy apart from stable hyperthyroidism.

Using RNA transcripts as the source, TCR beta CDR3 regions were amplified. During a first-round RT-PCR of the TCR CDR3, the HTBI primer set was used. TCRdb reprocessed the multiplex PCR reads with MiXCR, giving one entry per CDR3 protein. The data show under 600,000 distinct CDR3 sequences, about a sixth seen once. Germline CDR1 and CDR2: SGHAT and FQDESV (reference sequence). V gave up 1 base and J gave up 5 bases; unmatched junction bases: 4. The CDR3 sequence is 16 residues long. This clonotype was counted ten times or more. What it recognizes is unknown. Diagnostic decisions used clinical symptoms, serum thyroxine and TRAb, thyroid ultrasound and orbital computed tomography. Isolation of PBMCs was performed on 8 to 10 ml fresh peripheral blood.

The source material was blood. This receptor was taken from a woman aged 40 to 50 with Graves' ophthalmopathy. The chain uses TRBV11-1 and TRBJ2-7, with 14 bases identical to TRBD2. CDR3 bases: TGTGCCAGCAGCTTAGTGGGACTAGCGGGAGTCCACGAGCAGTACTTC. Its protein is CASSLVGLAGVHEQYF.